A selection of T cell receptor beta chains follows, all from one sample in a study of blood T cell repertoires in COVID-19. Only in-frame clones appear in the TCRdb table, and some are missing; sequencing was by immunoSEQ multiplex PCR. The table has about 120,000 clones, 70% to 85% seen once; the top ten hold approximately 4.9%. Sample: peripheral blood. The receptors derive from a woman in her sixties or seventies with acute or convalescent COVID-19. CDR3s include the opening cysteine and the closing phenylalanine or tryptophan. D genes are given only for firm matches. Only part of the rows carry a size: once, few, many, or a class if the clone is expanded.

J,V,D,size,CDR3,DNA
TRBJ1-1,TRBV6-2/TRBV6-3,-,-,CASSYSQVYTEAFF,TGTGCCAGCAGTTACTCCCAGGTCTACACTGAAGCTTTCTTT
TRBJ1-1,TRBV18,TRBD1,few,CASSPGTDEAFF,TGTGCCAGCTCACCCGGGACAGATGAAGCTTTCTTT
TRBJ2-3,TRBV9,TRBD2,few,CASNLAGVTDTQYF,TGTGCCAGCAATTTAGCGGGGGTCACAGATACGCAGTATTTT
TRBJ2-3,TRBV6-1,-,-,CASSEFFGGMDTQYF,TGTGCCAGCAGTGAGTTTTTCGGAGGGATGGATACGCAGTATTTT
TRBJ2-1,TRBV14,-,-,CASSPQTENNEQFF,TGTGCCAGCAGCCCACAGACAGAAAACAATGAGCAGTTCTTC
TRBJ2-1,TRBV5-6,-,-,CASSLGGDRLGNEQFF,TGTGCCAGCAGCTTAGGGGGGGACAGGTTAGGGAATGAGCAGTTCTTC
TRBJ2-5,TRBV11-3,-,-,CASSRTYQETQYF,TGTGCCAGCAGCCGGACTTACCAAGAGACCCAGTACTTC
TRBJ1-6,TRBV7-2,-,once,CASSLAGGSNNSPLHF,TGTGCCAGCAGCTTAGCGGGGGGGTCCAATAATTCACCCCTCCACTTT
TRBJ2-1,TRBV4-1,TRBD2,-,CASSQGASGGYNEQFF,TGCGCCAGCAGCCAAGGGGCCAGCGGGGGGTACAATGAGCAGTTCTTC
TRBJ2-7,TRBV6-5,TRBD1,few,CASSIRTGAREQYF,TGTGCCAGCAGTATCCGGACAGGGGCTCGGGAGCAGTACTTC
TRBJ2-3,TRBV10-3,-,-,CAISESTGTDTQYF,TGTGCCATCAGTGAGTCGACGGGAACAGATACGCAGTATTTT
TRBJ1-4,TRBV4-3,-,-,CASSQDKAQGVEKLFF,TGCGCCAGCAGCCAAGATAAGGCACAGGGAGTTGAAAAACTGTTTTTT
TRBJ1-6,TRBV10-3,TRBD1,-,CATTPGQGNSPLHF,TGTGCCACTACACCGGGACAGGGCAATTCACCCCTCCACTTT
TRBJ1-5,TRBV19,TRBD1,-,CASNRDRVGNQPQHF,TGTGCCAGTAACCGGGACAGGGTTGGCAATCAGCCCCAGCATTTT
TRBJ1-2,TRBV6-5,-,-,CASSKTGFDYGYTF,TGTGCCAGCAGTAAGACAGGCTTCGACTATGGCTACACCTTC
TRBJ1-4,TRBV2,-,once,CASSGRDEKLFF,TGTGCCAGCAGTGGCAGGGATGAAAAACTGTTTTTT
TRBJ2-7,TRBV5-1,TRBD1,-,CASSLTGDEQYF,TGCGCCAGCAGCTTGACAGGGGACGAGCAGTACTTC
TRBJ1-1,TRBV5-1,TRBD1,once,CASSDRGGMNTEAFF,TGCGCCAGCAGCGACAGGGGCGGGATGAACACTGAAGCTTTCTTT
TRBJ2-5,TRBV5-1,-,-,CASSTRRGGEETQYF,TGCGCCAGCAGCACTCGGCGAGGAGGGGAAGAGACCCAGTACTTC
TRBJ1-2,TRBV10-3,-,-,CATRKQGGNYGYTF,TGTGCCACTAGGAAGCAGGGCGGTAACTATGGCTACACCTTC
TRBJ1-5,TRBV3-1/TRBV3-2,-,once,CASSQGQVIQPQHF,TGTGCCAGCAGCCAAGGTCAGGTTATACAGCCCCAGCATTTT
TRBJ1-5,TRBV19,-,-,CASSVTDDSNQPQHF,TGTGCCAGTAGTGTGACAGACGATAGCAATCAGCCCCAGCATTTT
TRBJ1-2,TRBV6-5,TRBD1,-,CASSSGRGKLNTF,TGTGCCAGCAGTTCCGGCAGGGGGAAATTGAACACCTTC
TRBJ1-5,TRBV15,-,-,CATSRDRGGIPQPQHF,TGTGCCACCAGCAGAGATAGGGGAGGAATTCCCCAGCCCCAGCATTTT
TRBJ1-1,TRBV12-3/TRBV12-4,-,-,CASSLRGVTEAFF,TGTGCCAGCAGTTTGCGGGGCGTCACTGAAGCTTTCTTT
TRBJ1-2,TRBV30,-,-,CAWSYSRGYGYTF,TGTGCCTGGAGTTACAGTCGGGGCTATGGCTACACCTTC
TRBJ2-3,TRBV10-1,-,-,CASSESGRGRTDTQYF,TGCGCCAGCAGTGAGTCGGGTAGGGGAAGGACAGATACGCAGTATTTT
TRBJ1-1,TRBV27,-,-,CASSPPGTRVAEAFF,TGTGCCAGCAGTCCCCCAGGGACAAGGGTCGCTGAAGCTTTCTTT
TRBJ1-6,TRBV7-9,-,once,CASSLPSDSSPLHF,TGTGCCAGCAGCTTACCCAGTGACTCCTCACCCCTCCACTTT
TRBJ1-4,TRBV15,-,-,CATSLRPGGTNEKLFF,TGTGCCACCAGCCTAAGACCGGGAGGCACTAATGAAAAACTGTTTTTT
TRBJ1-1,TRBV6-1,-,-,CASSDQKTEAFF,TGTGCCAGCAGTGATCAGAAGACTGAAGCTTTCTTT
TRBJ2-1,TRBV6-6,TRBD1,-,CASSPGQGNYNEQFF,TGTGCCAGCAGTCCGGGACAGGGAAACTACAATGAGCAGTTCTTC
TRBJ1-4,TRBV19,-,-,CASSMGTTGGSYEKLFF,TGTGCCAGTAGTATGGGAACTACCGGGGGATCGTATGAAAAACTGTTTTTT
TRBJ1-1,TRBV6-5,-,-,CASSYRIGVMNTEAFF,TGTGCCAGCAGTTATAGGATAGGAGTGATGAACACTGAAGCTTTCTTT
TRBJ1-1,TRBV3-1/TRBV3-2,-,-,CASSIGGPGSTEAFF,TGTGCCAGCAGCATCGGAGGGCCTGGGAGCACTGAAGCTTTCTTT
TRBJ2-3,TRBV24-1,-,-,CATSAAGPDTQYF,TGTGCCACCTCCGCAGCGGGTCCCGATACGCAGTATTTT
TRBJ2-3,TRBV11-3,-,few,CASSLSGGTDTQYF,TGTGCCAGCAGCTTATCCGGGGGCACAGATACGCAGTATTTT
TRBJ1-2,TRBV27,TRBD1,-,CASSRSGTGTGYGYTF,TGTGCCAGCAGTCGTTCCGGGACAGGAACAGGCTATGGCTACACCTTC
TRBJ1-5,TRBV2,TRBD1,-,CASRVTGEYNQPQHF,TGTGCCAGCAGGGTGACAGGGGAATACAATCAGCCCCAGCATTTT
TRBJ1-1,TRBV6-6,TRBD1,-,CASSSQTGLAFF,TGTGCCAGCAGTTCCCAGACAGGGTTGGCTTTCTTT
TRBJ1-2,TRBV19,-,-,CASSIGVGYGYTF,TGTGCCAGTAGTATCGGGGTTGGCTATGGCTACACCTTC
TRBJ1-5,TRBV6-1,-,-,CASSERLNQPQHF,TGTGCCAGCAGTGAGCGGCTTAATCAGCCCCAGCATTTT
TRBJ2-7,TRBV30,TRBD2,few,CAWSALRGDGSSYEQYF,TGTGCCTGGAGTGCCCTACGGGGGGACGGGAGCTCCTACGAGCAGTACTTC
TRBJ2-2,TRBV7-3,-,-,CASSAGSNTGELFF,TGTGCCAGCAGCGCCGGGTCAAACACCGGGGAGCTGTTTTTT
TRBJ1-2,TRBV7-2,-,-,CASSFTGQKNGYTF,TGTGCCAGCAGCTTTACGGGACAAAAAAATGGCTACACCTTC
TRBJ2-4,TRBV19,TRBD1,-,CASSGQGVRENIQYF,TGTGCCAGTAGTGGACAGGGGGTTCGGGAAAACATTCAGTACTTC
TRBJ1-1,TRBV3-1/TRBV3-2,-,-,CASSRTENTEAFF,TGTGCCAGCAGCCGAACAGAGAACACTGAAGCTTTCTTT
TRBJ1-2,TRBV12-3/TRBV12-4,TRBD1,few,CASSPGTAYGYTF,TGTGCCAGCAGCCCGGGGACAGCTTATGGCTACACCTTC
TRBJ1-2,TRBV6-5,-,few,CASSYEIVGAYGYTF,TGTGCCAGCAGTTACGAAATCGTAGGGGCCTATGGCTACACCTTC
TRBJ1-1,TRBV5-4,-,-,CASSYIQGTEAFF,TGTGCCAGCAGCTACATTCAGGGCACTGAAGCTTTCTTT
TRBJ1-2,TRBV4-3,-,-,CASSQEVGRNPYGYTF,TGCGCCAGCAGCCAAGAAGTAGGCAGGAACCCTTATGGCTACACCTTC
TRBJ1-6,TRBV7-2,-,few,CASSFGQRGSPLHF,TGTGCCAGCAGCTTCGGGCAAAGGGGTTCACCCCTCCACTTT
TRBJ2-1,TRBV6-5,-,-,CASTGSSYNEQFF,TGTGCCAGCACGGGGAGCTCCTACAATGAGCAGTTCTTC
TRBJ2-1,TRBV7-2,-,-,CASSLGPMEGFNEQFF,TGTGCCAGCAGCTTAGGTCCCATGGAGGGGTTCAATGAGCAGTTCTTC
TRBJ2-3,TRBV7-3,TRBD2,-,CASSKTSESTDTQYF,TGTGCCAGCAGCAAAACTAGCGAAAGCACAGATACGCAGTATTTT